These T cell receptor beta chains were read from a single sample in a study of patients and donors after allogeneic stem cell transplantation. TCRdb re-called the RT-PCR reads through MiXCR, storing one row per CDR3 protein. Counted here are some 960,000 distinct CDR3 sequences, roughly 18% occurring once; the ten biggest clones make up approximately 5.9%. The sequenced material came from blood, either unsorted or a sorted T cell fraction (not recorded which). The receptors shown here come from a human donor who was either an allogeneic HSCT recipient or a stem cell or donor lymphocyte infusion donor (not recorded which). It is not recorded whose cells these are; they may come from a transplant donor. Both conserved end residues are part of each CDR3. D genes are given only for firm matches. Some rows mark clone size as missing; the rest say once, few, many or name a class of expanded clone.

>TRBJ2-2|-|TRBD2|TRBV20-1
TGCAGTGCTAGAGCGGGAGGACTAGCCGCCGGGGAGCTGTTTTTT
CSARAGGLAAGELFF
>TRBJ2-1|-|-|TRBV9
TGTGCCAGCAGCGTAGCGGGGGTTGGCTACAATGAGCAGTTCTTC
CASSVAGVGYNEQFF
>TRBJ1-4|few|-|TRBV24-1
TGTGCCACCAGTGCTACAGGGATAAATGAAAAACTGTTTTTT
CATSATGINEKLFF
>TRBJ2-3|few|TRBD1|TRBV18
TGTGCCAGCTCACCAAAGACCGGGACAGGGGGAGATACGCAGTATTTT
CASSPKTGTGGDTQYF
>TRBJ1-2|-|-|TRBV27
TGTGCCAGCAGTCTTATCGGAGGGGCCTCCAACCCTTATGGCTACACCTTC
CASSLIGGASNPYGYTF
>TRBJ1-2|-|-|TRBV10-2
TGCGCCAGCAGGTCAGGAGGAACTAACTATGGCTACACCTTC
CASRSGGTNYGYTF
>TRBJ2-7|-|-|TRBV6-2/TRBV6-3
TGTGCCAGCAGTTACGGTTGGACCTACGAGCAGTACTTC
CASSYGWTYEQYF
>TRBJ2-5|few|TRBD1|TRBV7-9
TGTGCCAGCAGCCGGGATGGGACAGTGAAGCAAGAGACCCAGTACTTC
CASSRDGTVKQETQYF
>TRBJ2-7|-|-|TRBV6-5
TGTGCCAGCAGTTCAGTGGGACGAAACTCCTACGAGCAGTACTTC
CASSSVGRNSYEQYF
>TRBJ1-1|many|-|TRBV7-9
TGTGCCAGCAGCTTCCCGGCGGGGGTGAGCACTGAAGCTTTCTTT
CASSFPAGVSTEAFF
>TRBJ2-1|few|TRBD2|TRBV12-3/TRBV12-4
TGTGCCAACGGGGGGTCCTACAATGAGCAGTTCTTC
CANGGSYNEQFF
>TRBJ2-2|few|TRBD1|TRBV11-2
TGTGCCAGCAGCCCGGCCCTAGGACAGGGCGGCGCCGGGGAGCTGTTTTTT
CASSPALGQGGAGELFF
>TRBJ1-1|-|-|TRBV28
TGTGCCAGCACGTACAGGGTTTTGAACACTGAAGCTTTCTTT
CASTYRVLNTEAFF
>TRBJ1-2|-|TRBD1|TRBV20-1
TGCAGTGCTAGAGCCCCGGGGCTGGACAGGTCTAACTATGGCTACACCTTC
CSARAPGLDRSNYGYTF
>TRBJ1-4|few|-|TRBV12-3/TRBV12-4
TGTGCCAGCAGCTCTCCCGGGGGTGAAAAACTGTTTTTT
CASSSPGGEKLFF
>TRBJ2-3|once|-|TRBV7-6
TGTGCCAGCAGCCCCCGTAGCAGAGATACGCAGTATTTT
CASSPRSRDTQYF
>TRBJ1-3|-|-|TRBV7-9
TGTGCCAGCAGTCATCTCAACTCTGGAAACACCATATATTTT
CASSHLNSGNTIYF
>TRBJ2-2|few|-|TRBV6-1
TGTGCCAGCAGTGAACTGTGGAACACCGGGGAGCTGTTTTTT
CASSELWNTGELFF
>TRBJ2-7|-|TRBD2|TRBV5-1
TGCGCCAGCAGCTTCCTAGCGGGGAGTCCCTACGAGCAGTACTTC
CASSFLAGSPYEQYF